This entry lists 13 T cell receptor beta chains sequenced from one sample in a study of response to subunit inactivated influenza vaccine. MiXCR was run by TCRdb on the RT-PCR reads, yielding one entry per CDR3 protein. Of about 540,000 distinct CDR3 sequences in the sample, around a quarter were seen once. This same sample was also taken into another study, of T cells expressing NK-cell markers. Per that study: It was by 5'RACE template switching with UMIs that TCR beta cDNA was made.

The sample in question was CD4+ T cells sorted from PBMCs, obtained roughly 13 days after vaccination. Receptors originate from a man aged 50 to 60 who received an inactivated influenza vaccine.

This clonotype was recorded a few times. The rearrangement joins TRBV28 to TRBJ2-3; D is tentatively TRBD1 or TRBD2 (5 bases each). With 1 base removed from V and 4 bases from J, the gap between germline ends came to 12 bases. Germline lookup yields CDR1 MDHEN and CDR2 SYDVKM. The CDR3 has 15 amino acids. The CDR3 DNA reads as TGTGCCAGCAGTTTATTGGGACCACCGGCAGATACGCAGTATTTT. Translated: CASSLLGPPADTQYF.

In its sample, this clonotype was seen a few times. The V call is TRBV10-3, the J call TRBJ2-2; the match to TRBD2 covers 10 bases. With V trimmed by 4 bases and J by 7 bases, 9 bases remained unmatched. The CDR3 has 16 residues. Germline assignment: CDR1 ENHRY and CDR2 SYGVKD. In DNA, the CDR3 is TGTGCCATCAGTGTTACGACTAGCGGGTTGGACGGGGAGCTGTTTTTT. Residues: CAISVTTSGLDGELFF.

This clonotype came up a few times. The chain links TRBV20-1 to TRBJ2-3, with 9 positions matching TRBD2. Germline V CDR1 and CDR2: DFQATT, SNEGSKA (reference sequence). Losses at the gene ends were 6 bases for V and 0 bases for J; bases not matched to a gene: 13. The CDR3 loop spans 17 amino acids. The CDR3 here is CSAKSGGRGSSTDTQYF. The CDR3 nucleotides are TGCAGTGCCAAGAGTGGCGGGAGGGGATCCAGCACAGATACGCAGTATTTT.

The chain is built from TRBV25-1 and TRBJ2-7, with 7 bases aligning to TRBD2. CDR1 is MGHDK and CDR2 is SYGVNS in the germline V gene. V lost 2 bases and J lost 5; bases outside the gene matches: 15. The CDR3 is 17 residues long. The CDR3 region is CASSERQGASGYHEQYF. The CDR3 bases are TGTGCCAGCAGTGAACGCCAAGGAGCTAGCGGTTACCACGAGCAGTACTTC.

The chain links TRBV12-3 or TRBV12-4 to TRBJ2-1; D gene uncertain. The CDR3 consists of 14 residues. V lost 6 bases, J lost 8 bases, and 17 bases lay in between. The CDR3 is CASRPKPRVDEQFF. In DNA, the CDR3 is TGTGCCAGCAGACCTAAACCAAGGGTAGATGAGCAGTTCTTC.

V usage is TRBV7-9 and J usage is TRBJ2-1, with D perhaps being TRBD1 or TRBD2 (5 bases each). The V gene's germline CDR1 is SEHNR and CDR2 FQNEAQ (reference sequence). The CDR3 runs 15 residues. The V end lost 7 bases, the J end lost 4 bases, and 17 bases lay between the germline ends. The CDR3, as DNA: TGTGCCAGCACCCCCGGGGACCTCCCTTACAATGAGCAGTTCTTC. It yields the protein CASTPGDLPYNEQFF.

This clonotype turned up a few times. J is TRBJ2-3 and V is TRBV7-2; possible D gene TRBD2, 6 bases. CDR3 length: 16 amino acids. Germline lookup yields CDR1 SGHTA and CDR2 FQGNSA. V was trimmed by 2 bases and J by 1 base, leaving 13 bases between them. This CDR3 is CASSLMKKRGTDTQYF. The DNA for the CDR3 is TGTGCCAGCAGCTTAATGAAGAAGCGGGGCACAGATACGCAGTATTTT.

This clonotype was seen a few times. One end of the junction varies from germline; a read error may be responsible. The V gene is TRBV30, the J gene TRBJ1-1, with 7 bases that match TRBD1. The CDR3 totals 12 residues. Germline CDR1 is GTSNPN and CDR2 is SVGIG (reference sequence). CDR3 residues: CAWSPPGQRMVF. The CDR3 nucleotides read TGTGCCTGGAGTCCACCGGGACAGCGAATGGTCTTT.

This clonotype was seen only a few times. This chain's CDR3 is CASSTTGRVGNEQFF. The CDR3, as DNA: TGTGCCAGCAGTACGACAGGGAGGGTTGGAAATGAGCAGTTCTTC. The V gene is TRBV6-2 or TRBV6-3, the J gene TRBJ2-1; D is perhaps TRBD1 or TRBD2 (7 bases each). CDR1 and CDR2 from the germline V gene are MNHEY and SVGEGT. Trimming removed 5 bases at V and 7 bases at J, with 18 bases between. This CDR3 contains 15 residues.

This clonotype came up many times. The chain uses TRBV12-3 or TRBV12-4 and TRBJ1-2; D perhaps matches TRBD1 (5 bases). The CDR3 sequence is 14 residues long. Trimming took 3 bases from V and 0 from J, leaving 8 bases between them. CDR3 sequence reads: CASSFGTANYGYTF. The CDR3 DNA sequence: TGTGCCAGCAGTTTTGGGACGGCTAACTATGGCTACACCTTC.

Many counts were recorded for this clonotype. J is TRBJ2-1 and V is TRBV4-1, with D possibly TRBD1 on 6 matching bases. Germline loops: CDR1 MGHRA, CDR2 YSYEKL. The CDR3 is 14 residues long. Trimming shortened V by 4 bases and J by 10 bases, and 17 bases separated the two germline ends. CDR3 coding DNA: TGCGCCAGCAGCCGTCTTGGGGGCCGCAAAGAGCAGTTCTTC. It encodes CASSRLGGRKEQFF.

Only a few counts were recorded for this clonotype. V gene TRBV11-2 combines with J gene TRBJ2-1, with no clear D. Germline loops: CDR1 SGHAT, CDR2 FQNNGV. This CDR3 region has 11 residues. V lost 8 bases, J lost 7 bases, and 9 bases lay in between. The CDR3 nucleotides are TGTGCCAGCGGTCAGCAGAATGAGCAGTTCTTC. Encoded protein: CASGQQNEQFF.

This clonotype was counted only a few times. V is TRBV20-1 and J is TRBJ2-7, with D possibly TRBD2 on 6 matching bases. Germline lookup yields CDR1 DFQATT and CDR2 SNEGSKA (reference sequence). This CDR3 region has 12 residues. Trimming removed 5 bases from V and 9 bases from J, with 17 bases in between. The CDR3 nucleotides read TGCAGTGCTGAGGACCCAGGGAGGACGCAGTACTTC. This gives the protein CSAEDPGRTQYF.